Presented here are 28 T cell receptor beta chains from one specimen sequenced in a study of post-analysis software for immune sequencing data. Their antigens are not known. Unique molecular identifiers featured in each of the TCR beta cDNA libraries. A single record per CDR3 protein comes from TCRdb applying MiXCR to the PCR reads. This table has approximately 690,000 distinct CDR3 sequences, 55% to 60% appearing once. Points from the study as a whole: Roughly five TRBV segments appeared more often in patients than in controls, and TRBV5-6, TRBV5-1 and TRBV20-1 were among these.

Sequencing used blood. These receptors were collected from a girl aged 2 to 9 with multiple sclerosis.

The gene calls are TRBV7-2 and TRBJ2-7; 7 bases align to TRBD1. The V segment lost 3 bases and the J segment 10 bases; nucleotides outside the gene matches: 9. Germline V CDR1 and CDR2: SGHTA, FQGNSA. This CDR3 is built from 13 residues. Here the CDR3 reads CASSLSTGKSQYF. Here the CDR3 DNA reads TGTGCCAGCAGCTTGTCGACAGGGAAGTCCCAGTACTTC.

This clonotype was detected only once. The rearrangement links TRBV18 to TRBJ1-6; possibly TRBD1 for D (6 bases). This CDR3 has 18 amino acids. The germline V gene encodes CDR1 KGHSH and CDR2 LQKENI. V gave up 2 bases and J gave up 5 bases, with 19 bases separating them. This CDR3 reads CASSPYPRTAGDNSPLHF. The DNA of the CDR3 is TGTGCCAGCTCACCATACCCCAGGACAGCGGGGGATAATTCACCCCTCCACTTT.

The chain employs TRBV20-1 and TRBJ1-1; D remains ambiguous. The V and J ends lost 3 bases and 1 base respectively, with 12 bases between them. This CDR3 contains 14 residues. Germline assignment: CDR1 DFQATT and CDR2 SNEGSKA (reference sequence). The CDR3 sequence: CSARPLQSNTEAFF. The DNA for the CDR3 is TGCAGTGCTAGGCCCTTACAGTCGAACACTGAAGCTTTCTTT.

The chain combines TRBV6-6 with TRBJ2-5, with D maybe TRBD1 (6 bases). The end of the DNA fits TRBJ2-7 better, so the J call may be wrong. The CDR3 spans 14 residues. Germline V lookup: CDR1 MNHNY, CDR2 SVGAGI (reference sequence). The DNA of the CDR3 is TGTGCCAGCAGTACTACAGGGTTCGTCTACGAGCAGTACTTC. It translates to CASSTTGFVYEQYF.

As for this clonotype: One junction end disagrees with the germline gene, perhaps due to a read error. CDR3 sequence: CARSLAGGYEQYF. CDR3 nucleotides: TGTGCCCGCAGTTTAGCGGGGGGCTACGAGCAGTACTTC. The J gene is TRBJ2-7, the V gene TRBV12-3 or TRBV12-4; 10 bases map to TRBD2. The CDR3 extends over 13 amino acids.

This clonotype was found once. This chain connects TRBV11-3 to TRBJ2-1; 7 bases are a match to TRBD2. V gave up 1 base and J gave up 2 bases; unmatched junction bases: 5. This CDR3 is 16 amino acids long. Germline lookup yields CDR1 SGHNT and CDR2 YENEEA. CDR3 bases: TGTGCCAGCAGCTTAGGGGACGGGGGGACCTACAATGAGCAGTTCTTC. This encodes CASSLGDGGTYNEQFF. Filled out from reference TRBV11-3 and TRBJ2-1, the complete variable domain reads EAGVVQSPRYKIIEKKQPVAFWCNPISGHNTLYWYLQNLGQGPELLIRYENEEAVDDSQLPKDRFSAERLKGVDSTLKIQPAELGDSAVYLCASSLGDGGTYNEQFFGPGTRLTVL.

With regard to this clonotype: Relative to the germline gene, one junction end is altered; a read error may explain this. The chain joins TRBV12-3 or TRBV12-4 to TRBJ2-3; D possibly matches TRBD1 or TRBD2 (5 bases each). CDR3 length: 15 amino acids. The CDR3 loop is CASSWDLHRADAQYF. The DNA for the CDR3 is TGTGCCAGCAGCTGGGACCTCCATCGGGCAGATGCGCAATATTTT.

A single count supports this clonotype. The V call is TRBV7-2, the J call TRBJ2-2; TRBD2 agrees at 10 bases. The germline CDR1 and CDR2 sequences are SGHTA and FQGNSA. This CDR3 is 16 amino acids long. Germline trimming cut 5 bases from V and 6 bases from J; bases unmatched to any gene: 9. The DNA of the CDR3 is TGTGCCAGCAGCCCCTTTCTAGCGGGAGCGGCCGGGGAGCTGTTTTTT. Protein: CASSPFLAGAAGELFF.

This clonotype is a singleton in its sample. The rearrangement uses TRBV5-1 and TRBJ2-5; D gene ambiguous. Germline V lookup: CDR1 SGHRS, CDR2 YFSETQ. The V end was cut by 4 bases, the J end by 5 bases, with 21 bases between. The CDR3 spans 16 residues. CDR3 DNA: TGCGCCAGCAGCACGGGCCGAGCCCAAGTAGGGGAGACCCAGTACTTC. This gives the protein CASSTGRAQVGETQYF.

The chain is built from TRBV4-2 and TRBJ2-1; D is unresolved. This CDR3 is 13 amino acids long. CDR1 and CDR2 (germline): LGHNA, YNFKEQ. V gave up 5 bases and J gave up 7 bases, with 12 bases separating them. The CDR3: CASSGPKENEQFF. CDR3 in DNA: TGTGCCAGCAGCGGCCCCAAGGAGAATGAGCAGTTCTTC.

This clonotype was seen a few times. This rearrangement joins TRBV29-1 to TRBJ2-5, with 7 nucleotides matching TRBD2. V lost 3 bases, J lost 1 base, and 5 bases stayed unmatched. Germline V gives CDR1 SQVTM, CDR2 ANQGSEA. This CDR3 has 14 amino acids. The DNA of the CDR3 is TGCAGCGTTGAGGTAGCGGGTGTCCAAGAGACCCAGTACTTC. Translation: CSVEVAGVQETQYF.

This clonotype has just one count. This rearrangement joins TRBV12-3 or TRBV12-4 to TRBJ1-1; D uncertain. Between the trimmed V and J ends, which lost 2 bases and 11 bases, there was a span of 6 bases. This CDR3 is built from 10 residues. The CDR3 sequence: CASSLSYAFF. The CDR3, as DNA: TGTGCCAGCAGTTTATCGTATGCTTTCTTT.

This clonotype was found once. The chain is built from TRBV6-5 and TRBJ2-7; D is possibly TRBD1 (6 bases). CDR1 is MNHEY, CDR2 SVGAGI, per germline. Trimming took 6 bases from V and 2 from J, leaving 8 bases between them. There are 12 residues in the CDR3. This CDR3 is CASRDRTYEQYF. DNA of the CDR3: TGTGCCAGCAGGGACAGAACCTACGAGCAGTACTTC.

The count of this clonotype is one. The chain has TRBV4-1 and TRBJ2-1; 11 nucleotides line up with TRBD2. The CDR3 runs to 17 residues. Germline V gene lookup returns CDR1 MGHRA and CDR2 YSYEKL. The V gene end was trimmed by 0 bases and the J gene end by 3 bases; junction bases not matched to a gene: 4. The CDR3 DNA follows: TGCGCCAGCAGCCAAGATGCTAGCGGGGGGATCTACAATGAGCAGTTCTTC. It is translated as CASSQDASGGIYNEQFF.

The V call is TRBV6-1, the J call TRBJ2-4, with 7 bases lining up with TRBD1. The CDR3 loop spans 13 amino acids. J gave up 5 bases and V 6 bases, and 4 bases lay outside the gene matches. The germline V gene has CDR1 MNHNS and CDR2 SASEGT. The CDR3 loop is CASRQGLENIQYF. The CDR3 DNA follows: TGTGCCAGCAGACAGGGGTTGGAAAACATTCAGTACTTC.

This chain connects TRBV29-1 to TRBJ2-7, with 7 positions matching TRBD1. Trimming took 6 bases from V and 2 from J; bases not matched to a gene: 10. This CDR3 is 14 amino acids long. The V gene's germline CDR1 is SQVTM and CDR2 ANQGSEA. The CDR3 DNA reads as TGCAGCGTAGGGCCGGGACAGCAAACCTACGAGCAGTACTTC. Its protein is CSVGPGQQTYEQYF.

CDR3 protein: CSARDEAGGETQYF. CDR3 in DNA: TGCAGTGCTAGAGATGAGGCGGGAGGGGAGACCCAGTACTTC. The rearrangement uses TRBV20-1 and TRBJ2-5; 9 bases map to TRBD2. Germline V gives CDR1 DFQATT, CDR2 SNEGSKA (reference sequence). Trimming at V came to 0 bases and at J to 5 bases, leaving 4 bases not matched to a gene. CDR3 size: 14 residues.

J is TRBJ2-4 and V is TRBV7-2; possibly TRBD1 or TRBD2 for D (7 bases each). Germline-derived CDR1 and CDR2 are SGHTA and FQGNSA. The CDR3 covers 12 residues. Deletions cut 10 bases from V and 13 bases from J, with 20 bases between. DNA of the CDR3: TGTGCCATCAGGGAGGGGGCAGAAGAGCAGTACTTC. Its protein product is CAIREGAEEQYF.

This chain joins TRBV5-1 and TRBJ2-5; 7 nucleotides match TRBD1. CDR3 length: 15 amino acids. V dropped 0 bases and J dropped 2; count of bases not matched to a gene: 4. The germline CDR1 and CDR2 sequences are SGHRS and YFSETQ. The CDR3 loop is CASSLDGRGQETQYF. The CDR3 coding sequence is TGCGCCAGCAGCTTGGACGGCAGGGGGCAAGAGACCCAGTACTTC.

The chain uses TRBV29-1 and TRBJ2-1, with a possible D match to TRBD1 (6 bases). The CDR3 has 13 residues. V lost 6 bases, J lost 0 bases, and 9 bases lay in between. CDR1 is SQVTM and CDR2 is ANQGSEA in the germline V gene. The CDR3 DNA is TGCAGCGTCAGGACAGTCTCCTACAATGAGCAGTTCTTC. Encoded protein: CSVRTVSYNEQFF.

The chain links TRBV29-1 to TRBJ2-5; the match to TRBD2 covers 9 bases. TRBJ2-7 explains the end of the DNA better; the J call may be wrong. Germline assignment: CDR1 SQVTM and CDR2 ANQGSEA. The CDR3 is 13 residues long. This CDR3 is CSVDRSGSSEQYF. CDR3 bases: TGCAGCGTTGACCGTAGCGGGAGCAGCGAGCAGTACTTC.

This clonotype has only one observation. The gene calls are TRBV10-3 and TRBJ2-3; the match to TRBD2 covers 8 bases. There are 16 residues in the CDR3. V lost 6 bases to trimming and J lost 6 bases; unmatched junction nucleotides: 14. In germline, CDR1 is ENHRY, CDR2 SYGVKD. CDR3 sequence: CAISSFRERGRDTQYF. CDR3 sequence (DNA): TGTGCCATCAGCTCCTTCCGAGAGCGGGGGAGGGATACGCAGTATTTT.

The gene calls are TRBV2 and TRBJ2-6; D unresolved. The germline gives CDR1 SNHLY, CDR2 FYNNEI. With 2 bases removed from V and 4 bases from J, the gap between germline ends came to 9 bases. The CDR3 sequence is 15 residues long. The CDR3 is CASSENGQGANVLTF. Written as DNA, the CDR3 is TGTGCCAGCAGTGAAAATGGGCAAGGGGCCAACGTCCTGACTTTC.

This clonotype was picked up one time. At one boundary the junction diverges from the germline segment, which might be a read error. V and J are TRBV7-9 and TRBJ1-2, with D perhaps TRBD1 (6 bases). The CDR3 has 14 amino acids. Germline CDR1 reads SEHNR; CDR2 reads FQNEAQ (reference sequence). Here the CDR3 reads CASSFGGGHEDYTF. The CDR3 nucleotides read TGTGCCAGTAGCTTCGGTGGGGGACATGAGGACTACACCTTC. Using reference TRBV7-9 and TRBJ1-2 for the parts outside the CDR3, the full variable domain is DTGVSQNPRHKITKRGQNVTFRCDPISEHNRLYWYRQTLGQGPEFLTYFQNEAQLEKSRLLSDRFSAERPKGSFSTLEIQRTEQGDSAMYLCASSFGGGHEDYTFGSGTRLTVV.

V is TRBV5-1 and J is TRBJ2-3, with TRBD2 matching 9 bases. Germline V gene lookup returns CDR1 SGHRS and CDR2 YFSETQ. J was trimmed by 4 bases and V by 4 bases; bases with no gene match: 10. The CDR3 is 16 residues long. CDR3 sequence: CASSEVTSGDPDTQYF. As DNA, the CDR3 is TGCGCCAGCAGCGAAGTGACTAGCGGTGACCCAGATACGCAGTATTTT.

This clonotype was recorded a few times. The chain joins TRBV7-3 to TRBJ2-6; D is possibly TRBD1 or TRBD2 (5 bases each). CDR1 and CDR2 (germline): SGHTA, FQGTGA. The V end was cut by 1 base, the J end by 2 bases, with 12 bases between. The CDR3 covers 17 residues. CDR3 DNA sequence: TGTGCCAGCAGCTTAATCGGGGCGACTGCTGGGGCCAACGTCCTGACTTTC. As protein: CASSLIGATAGANVLTF.

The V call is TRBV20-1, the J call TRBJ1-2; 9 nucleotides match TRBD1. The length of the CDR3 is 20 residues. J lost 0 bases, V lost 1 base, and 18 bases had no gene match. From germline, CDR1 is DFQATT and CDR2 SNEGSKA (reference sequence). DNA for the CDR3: TGCAGTGCTAGAGCACTTGCAACCCCGGGACAGGGTGCCCCTAACTATGGCTACACCTTC. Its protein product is CSARALATPGQGAPNYGYTF.

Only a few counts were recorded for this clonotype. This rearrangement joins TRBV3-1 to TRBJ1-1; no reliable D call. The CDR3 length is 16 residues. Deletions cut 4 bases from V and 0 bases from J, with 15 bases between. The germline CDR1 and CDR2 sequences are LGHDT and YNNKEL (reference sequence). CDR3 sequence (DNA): TGTGCCAGCAGCCTAAGAATCGGAGGTTTGAACACTGAAGCTTTCTTT. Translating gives CASSLRIGGLNTEAFF. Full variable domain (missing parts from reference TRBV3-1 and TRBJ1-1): DTAVSQTPKYLVTQMGNDKSIKCEQNLGHDTMYWYKQDSKKFLKIMFSYNNKELIINETVPNRFSPKSPDKAHLNLHINSLELGDSAVYFCASSLRIGGLNTEAFFGQGTRLTVV.